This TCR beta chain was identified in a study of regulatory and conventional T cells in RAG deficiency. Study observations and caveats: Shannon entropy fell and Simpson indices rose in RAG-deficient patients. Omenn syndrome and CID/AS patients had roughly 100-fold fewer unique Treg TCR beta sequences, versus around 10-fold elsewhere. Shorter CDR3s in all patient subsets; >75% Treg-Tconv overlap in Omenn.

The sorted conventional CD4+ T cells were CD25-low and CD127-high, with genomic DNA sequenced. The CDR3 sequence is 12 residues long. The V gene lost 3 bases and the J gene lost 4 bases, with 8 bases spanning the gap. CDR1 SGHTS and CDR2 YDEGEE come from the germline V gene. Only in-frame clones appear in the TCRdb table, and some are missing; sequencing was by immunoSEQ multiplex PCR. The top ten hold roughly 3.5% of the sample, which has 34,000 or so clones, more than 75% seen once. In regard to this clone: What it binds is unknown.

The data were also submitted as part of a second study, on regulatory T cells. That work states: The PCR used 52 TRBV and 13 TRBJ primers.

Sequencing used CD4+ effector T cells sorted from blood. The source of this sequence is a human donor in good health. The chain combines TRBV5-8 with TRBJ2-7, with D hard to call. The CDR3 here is CASSCESYEQYF. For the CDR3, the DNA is TGTGCCAGCAGCTGTGAGAGTTACGAGCAGTACTTC.